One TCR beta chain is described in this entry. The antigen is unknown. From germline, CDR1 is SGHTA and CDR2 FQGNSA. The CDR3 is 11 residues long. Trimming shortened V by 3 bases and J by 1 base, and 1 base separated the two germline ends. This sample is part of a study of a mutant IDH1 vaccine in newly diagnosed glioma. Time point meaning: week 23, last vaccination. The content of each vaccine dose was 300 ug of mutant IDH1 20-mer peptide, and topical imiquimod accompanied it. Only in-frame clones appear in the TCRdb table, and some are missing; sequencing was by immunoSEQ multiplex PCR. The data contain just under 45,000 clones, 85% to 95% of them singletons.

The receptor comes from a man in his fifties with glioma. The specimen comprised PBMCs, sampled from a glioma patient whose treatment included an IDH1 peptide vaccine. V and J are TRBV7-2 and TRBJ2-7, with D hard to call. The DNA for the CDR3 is TGTGCCAGCAGCTTGTCCTACGAGCAGTACTTC. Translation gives CASSLSYEQYF.